The T cell receptor (beta chain) under discussion was sequenced for a study of shared clonotypes between healthy human individuals (dated by TCRdb to 2020 to 2021). Regarding the research as a whole: Two women and a few men aged 18 to 49 years were included in the cohort. Blood TCR repertoires of roughly five healthy adults were deeply sequenced to estimate repertoire size and the extent of clonotype sharing between individuals. To increase sequencing depth and limit assay-specific biases, different laboratories used diverse techniques to prepare libraries and sequence TCR repertoires. Per donor, leukapheresis produced somewhere between about 0.94 and 9.5 billion PBMCs.

Trimming costs V 3 bases and J 2 bases, and their ends lie 11 bases apart. CDR1 and CDR2, per the germline V gene (reference sequence), are SGHNT and YYREEE. The CDR3 goes from the cysteine to the phenylalanine over 14 residues. Only the CDR3 DNA stays, 42 bases, in frame from base 1. Overall results and qualifications from the work: Pairwise subsampling indicated that sequencing depth was expected to affect the degree of clonotype sharing among donors. Sampling was restricted to blood, and TCR repertoires in tissues likely differ from the TCR repertoires found in blood. Because the study included a small number of donors, the genetic and exposure-history diversity represented was limited.

The donors were healthy, HIV-negative adults who had no recently reported acute infections or vaccinations. Every donor was a Caucasian adult residing in Nashville, Tennessee, USA. For unsorted samples, 75 million to 100 million PBMCs were counted and genomic DNA was extracted with the QIAamp DNA Blood Mini kit. Blood was obtained by leukapheresis, after which PBMCs were separated by Ficoll-Histopaque density gradient centrifugation and cryopreserved in liquid nitrogen vapor phase. As regards this clone: Its specific antigen is unknown. No much larger clone exists at a distance of one base, and base qualities are not known.

TCR CDR3 regions were amplified from genomic DNA by multiplex PCR using the deep immunoSEQ assay. Genomic DNA extracted from each cell subset was distributed evenly over all wells of several immunoSEQ 96-well plates, and each plate served as one replicate. For unsorted PBMC, 300 ng genomic DNA, equal to 30,000 or so T cell genomes, was loaded into each replicate PCR. Ten immunoSEQ deep assay plates were used to sequence the unsorted PBMC genomic DNA. The purified libraries were quantified using a Qubit 3.0 fluorometer, sized with a Bioanalyzer 2100, and then quantified again using the KAPA Library Quantification kit. A separate single-read 150-cycle Illumina NextSeq 550 flow cell was used to sequence each immunoSEQ 96-well plate. As for the authors' bioinformatics: The immunoSEQ output contained only junctional sequences without quality scores, so filtering could not match that applied to full-length reads. To assign V/J genes and CDR3, sequences were annotated using PyIR, a Python wrapper for IgBLAST v1.9, with IMGT germline references. Reads were removed for weak V/J assignments (E-value above 1e-6), missing CDR3, stop codons, out-of-frame junctions, or ambiguous translated residues. V3J clonotypes were defined as sequences sharing the same inferred V gene, J gene, and CDR3 amino acid sequence. To compute the percentage overlap between repertoires, the number of shared unique clonotypes was divided by the size of the smaller repertoire. RTK rarefaction, the Chao1 estimator, and Recon v2.1 estimates of unobserved clonotypes were used to assess repertoire richness. Drawn from immuneACCESS, this table holds only the in-frame rearrangements with V and J called that TCRdb kept. Clones are partly lost; checked studies trace under half to an unresolved V gene and leave the rest unexplained. That table gives V, J and clone size, and the DNA gave D and trimming. The sample data list about 470,000 clones, and roughly three quarters of these were observed just once. The ten most abundant clones make up less than 15% of the sample.

The V gene is TRBV5-4 and the J gene is TRBJ2-5; a tentative D match to TRBD2 spans 6 bases. Input material: PBMCs. The receptor's source is a woman aged 40 to 50 in good health. Some clones in this sample may be carry-over from other donors' samples. The sequenced DNA: TGTGCCAGCAGCTCCGGGACTTCGCAAGAGACCCAGTACTTC. It encodes CASSSGTSQETQYF.